Listed here is a single TCR beta chain. The data derive from a study of T cell responses to AZD1222 COVID-19 vaccine. Profiled with immunoSEQ multiplex PCR; TCRdb holds only in-frame clones, not every one. The table shows 160,000 or so clones, with roughly 94% occurring only once. From germline, CDR1 is LGHNT and CDR2 FRNRAP. This CDR3 region has 14 residues. V was pared by 4 bases and J by 0 bases, with 9 bases between. The chain uses TRBV12-5 and TRBJ1-1; TRBD1 is a possible D gene (5 bases). The source of this sequence is an adult in good health. This material consisted of peripheral blood, taken on day 0 of MenACWY control vaccination. CDR3 sequence (DNA): TGTGCTAGTGGTTCCGGACAACTGAACACTGAAGCTTTCTTT. This sequence encodes CASGSGQLNTEAFF.